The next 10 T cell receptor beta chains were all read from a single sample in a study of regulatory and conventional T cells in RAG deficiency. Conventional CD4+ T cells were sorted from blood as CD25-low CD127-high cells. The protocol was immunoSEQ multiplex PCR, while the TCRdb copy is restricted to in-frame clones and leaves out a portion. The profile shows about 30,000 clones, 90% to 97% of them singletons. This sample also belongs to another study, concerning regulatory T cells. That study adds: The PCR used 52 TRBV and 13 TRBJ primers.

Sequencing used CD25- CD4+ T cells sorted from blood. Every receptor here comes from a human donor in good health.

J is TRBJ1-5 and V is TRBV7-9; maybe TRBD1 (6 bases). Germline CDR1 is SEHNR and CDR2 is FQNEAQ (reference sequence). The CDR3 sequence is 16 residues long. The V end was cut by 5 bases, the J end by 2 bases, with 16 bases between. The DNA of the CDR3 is TGTGCCAGCAGCCTTTCAGCACAGGGCGGCAATCAGCCCCAGCATTTT. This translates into CASSLSAQGGNQPQHF.

CDR3 region: CASSARLAGGTSTNTGELFF. The CDR3 DNA reads as TGTGCCAGCAGTGCCAGACTAGCGGGGGGCACATCTACGAACACCGGGGAGCTGTTTTTT. The chain recombines TRBV2 with TRBJ2-2; TRBD2 matches 13 bases. The CDR3 length is 20 residues. J was trimmed by 0 bases and V by 4 bases; bases with no gene match: 11. The germline V gene encodes CDR1 SNHLY and CDR2 FYNNEI.

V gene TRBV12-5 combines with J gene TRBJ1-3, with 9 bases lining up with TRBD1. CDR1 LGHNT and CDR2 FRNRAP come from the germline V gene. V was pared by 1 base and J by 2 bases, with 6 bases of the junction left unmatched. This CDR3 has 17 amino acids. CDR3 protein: CASGLGGQGKPGNTIYF. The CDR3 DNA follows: TGTGCTAGTGGTTTGGGCGGACAGGGGAAGCCTGGAAACACCATATATTTT.

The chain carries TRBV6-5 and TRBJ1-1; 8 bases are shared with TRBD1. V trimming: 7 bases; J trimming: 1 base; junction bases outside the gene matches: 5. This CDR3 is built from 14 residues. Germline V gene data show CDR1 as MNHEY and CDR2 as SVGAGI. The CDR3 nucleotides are TGTGCCAGCAAGTGGACAGGGAAGAACACTGAAGCTTTCTTT. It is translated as CASKWTGKNTEAFF.

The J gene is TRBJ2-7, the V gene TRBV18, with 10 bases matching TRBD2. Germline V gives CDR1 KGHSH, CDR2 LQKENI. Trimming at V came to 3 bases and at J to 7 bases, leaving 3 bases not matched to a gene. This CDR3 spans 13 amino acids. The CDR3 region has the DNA TGTGCCAGCTCACCCCCGGGACTAGCGGAGCAGTACTTC. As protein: CASSPPGLAEQYF.

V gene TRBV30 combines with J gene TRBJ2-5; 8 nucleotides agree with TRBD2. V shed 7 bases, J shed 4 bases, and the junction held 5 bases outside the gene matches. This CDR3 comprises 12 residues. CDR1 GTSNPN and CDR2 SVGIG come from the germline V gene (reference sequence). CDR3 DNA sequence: TGTGCCTCCACCGGGGGGGCAGAGACCCAGTACTTC. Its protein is CASTGGAETQYF.

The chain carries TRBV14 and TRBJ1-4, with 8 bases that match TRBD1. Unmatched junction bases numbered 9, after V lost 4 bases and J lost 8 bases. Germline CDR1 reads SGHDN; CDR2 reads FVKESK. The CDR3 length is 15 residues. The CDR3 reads CASSRGGTGGEKLFF. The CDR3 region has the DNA TGTGCCAGCAGCCGAGGAGGGACAGGAGGAGAAAAACTGTTTTTT.

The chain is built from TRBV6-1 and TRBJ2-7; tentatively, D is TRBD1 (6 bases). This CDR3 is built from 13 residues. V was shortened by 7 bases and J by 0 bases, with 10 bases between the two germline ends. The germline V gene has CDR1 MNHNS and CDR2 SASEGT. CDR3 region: CASTPGHSYEQYF. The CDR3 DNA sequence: TGTGCCAGCACCCCGGGACACTCCTACGAGCAGTACTTC.

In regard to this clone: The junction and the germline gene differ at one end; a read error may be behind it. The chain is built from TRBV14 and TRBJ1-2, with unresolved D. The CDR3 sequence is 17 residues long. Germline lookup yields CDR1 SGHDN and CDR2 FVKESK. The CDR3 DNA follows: TGTGCCAGCAGCCTAACTATTACGGGTTCCGCTAATTATGGCTACACCTTC. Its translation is CASSLTITGSANYGYTF.

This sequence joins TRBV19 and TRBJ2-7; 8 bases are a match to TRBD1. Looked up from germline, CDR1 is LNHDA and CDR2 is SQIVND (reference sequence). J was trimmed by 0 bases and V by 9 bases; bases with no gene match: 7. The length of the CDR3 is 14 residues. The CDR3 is CASARQGNSYEQYF. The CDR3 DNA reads TGTGCCAGCGCACGACAGGGGAACTCCTACGAGCAGTACTTC.